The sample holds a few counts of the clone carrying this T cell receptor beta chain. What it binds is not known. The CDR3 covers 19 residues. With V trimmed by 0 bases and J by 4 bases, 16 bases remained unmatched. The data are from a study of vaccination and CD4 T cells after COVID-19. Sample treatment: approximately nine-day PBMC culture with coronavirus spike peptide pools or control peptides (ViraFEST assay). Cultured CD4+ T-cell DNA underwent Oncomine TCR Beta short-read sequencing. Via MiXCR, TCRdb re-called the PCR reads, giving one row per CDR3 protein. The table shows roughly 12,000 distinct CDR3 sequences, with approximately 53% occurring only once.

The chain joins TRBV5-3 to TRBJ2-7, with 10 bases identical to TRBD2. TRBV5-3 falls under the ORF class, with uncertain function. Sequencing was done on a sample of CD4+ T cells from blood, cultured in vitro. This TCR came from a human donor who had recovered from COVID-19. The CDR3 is CARSLAWTTRLAGLYEQYF. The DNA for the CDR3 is TGTGCCAGAAGCTTGGCGTGGACAACCCGACTAGCGGGTCTATACGAGCAGTACTTC.